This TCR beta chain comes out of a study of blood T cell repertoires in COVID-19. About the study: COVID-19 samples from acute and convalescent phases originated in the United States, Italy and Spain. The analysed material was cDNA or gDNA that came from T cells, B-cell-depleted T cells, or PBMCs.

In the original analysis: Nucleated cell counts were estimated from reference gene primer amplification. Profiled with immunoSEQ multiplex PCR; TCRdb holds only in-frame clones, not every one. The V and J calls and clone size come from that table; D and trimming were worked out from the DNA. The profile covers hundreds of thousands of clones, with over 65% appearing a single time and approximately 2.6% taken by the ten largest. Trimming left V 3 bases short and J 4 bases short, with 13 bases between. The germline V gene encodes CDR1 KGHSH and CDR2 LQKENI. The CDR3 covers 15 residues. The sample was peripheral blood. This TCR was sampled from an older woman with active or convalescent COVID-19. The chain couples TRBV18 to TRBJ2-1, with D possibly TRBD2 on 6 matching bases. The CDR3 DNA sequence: TGTGCCAGCTCACCCCCGGGGAGGCTTTACAATGAGCAGTTCTTC. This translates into CASSPPGRLYNEQFF.